The 32 T cell receptor beta chains given below trace back to one sample, sequenced in a study of CD8 T cells in ankylosing spondylitis. MiXCR, applied by TCRdb to the 5' RACE reads, yields one record per CDR3 protein. Of some 130,000 distinct CDR3 sequences in the sample, around 6.6% are singletons; the top ten hold about an eighth. Sequencing was performed on blood, either unsorted or a sorted T cell fraction (not recorded which). The receptors were sampled from a female donor with ankylosing spondylitis or in good health (not recorded which).

This clonotype occurred many times. The chain carries TRBV3-1 and TRBJ2-7; unclear D gene. Between the trimmed V and J ends, which lost 4 bases and 2 bases, there was a span of 9 bases. The length of the CDR3 is 13 residues. In germline, CDR1 is LGHDT, CDR2 YNNKEL (reference sequence). The CDR3 region has the DNA TGTGCCAGCAGCCTTCAAGGGCCCTACGAGCAGTACTTC. Translation: CASSLQGPYEQYF.

This clonotype was detected many times. This sequence joins TRBV29-1 and TRBJ1-5, with 7 bases fitting TRBD1. Germline V gene lookup returns CDR1 SQVTM and CDR2 ANQGSEA. The CDR3 consists of 13 residues. Trimming removed 6 bases from V and 0 bases from J; junction bases left unmatched: 2. Here the CDR3 DNA reads TGCAGCGTGGCAGGGGGTAGCAATCAGCCCCAGCATTTT. This translates into CSVAGGSNQPQHF.

This clonotype has a count of ten or more. This chain connects TRBV3-1 to TRBJ2-7, with D possibly called TRBD1 or TRBD2 (5 bases each). This CDR3 comprises 17 residues. The V gene lost 3 bases and the J gene lost 3 bases, with 21 bases spanning the gap. CDR1 LGHDT and CDR2 YNNKEL come from the germline V gene (reference sequence). CDR3 sequence (DNA): TGTGCCAGCAGCCATCACAACGGGGCTTACTCCTACTACGAGCAGTACTTC. The encoded protein is CASSHHNGAYSYYEQYF.

This clonotype has at least ten counts. Here the CDR3 DNA reads TGTGCCAGCAGCTCCCCAGGGGGGGAACTCTACGAGCAGTACTTC. Its protein product is CASSSPGGELYEQYF. This rearrangement joins TRBV7-9 to TRBJ2-7; D tentatively fits TRBD1 or TRBD2 (7 bases each). This CDR3 contains 15 residues. CDR1 is SEHNR, CDR2 FQNEAQ, per germline (reference sequence). V lost 4 bases to trimming and J lost 3 bases, with 16 bases between them.

This clonotype has a count of ten or more. This sequence joins TRBV12-3 or TRBV12-4 and TRBJ1-5; TRBD1 aligns across 7 bases. The CDR3 extends over 14 amino acids. Germline trimming cut 6 bases from V and 2 bases from J; bases unmatched to any gene: 4. Written as DNA, the CDR3 is TGTGCCAGCAGCCCTCAGGGGGGCAATCAGCCCCAGCATTTT. As protein: CASSPQGGNQPQHF.

This clonotype has a count of ten or more. The V call is TRBV5-1, the J call TRBJ2-5; 13 nucleotides align to TRBD2. V gave up 2 bases and J gave up 2 bases; unmatched junction bases: 6. Germline lookup yields CDR1 SGHRS and CDR2 YFSETQ. The CDR3 runs 17 residues. For the CDR3, the DNA is TGCGCCAGCAGCTTTCTACTAGCGGGGGGGATTCAAGAGACCCAGTACTTC. Its translation is CASSFLLAGGIQETQYF.

This clonotype was counted many times. The V and J genes are TRBV4-1 and TRBJ1-1; perhaps TRBD1 as D (6 bases). V lost 4 bases and J 1 base, leaving 19 bases between the germline ends. Germline CDR1 reads MGHRA; CDR2 reads YSYEKL. The CDR3 is 17 residues long. CDR3 protein: CASSPSRSGVWNTEAFF. The CDR3, as DNA: TGCGCCAGCAGCCCCTCGCGGTCAGGGGTCTGGAACACTGAAGCTTTCTTT.

In regard to this clonotype: With a much larger clone just one base away, this may be a read error. The chain uses TRBV12-3 or TRBV12-4 and TRBJ2-7; D is uncertain. Trimming cost V 5 bases and J 6 bases, with 14 bases left between them. This CDR3 is built from 13 residues. The CDR3 region is CASSHPGGTEQYF. The CDR3, as DNA: TGTGCCAGCAGTCACCCTGGTGGAACCGAGCAGTACTTC.

This clonotype appeared many times. The V and J genes are TRBV20-1 and TRBJ2-5; D gene uncertain. CDR1 and CDR2 (germline): DFQATT, SNEGSKA (reference sequence). The V gene lost 5 bases and the J gene lost 2 bases, with 15 bases spanning the gap. The CDR3 loop spans 14 amino acids. This chain's CDR3 is CSARPTGPQETQYF. The CDR3 DNA reads as TGCAGTGCTCGACCTACCGGGCCTCAAGAGACCCAGTACTTC.

This clonotype was counted ten times or more. The chain couples TRBV5-1 to TRBJ1-1; D unresolved. Germline-derived CDR1 and CDR2 are SGHRS and YFSETQ. This CDR3 spans 14 amino acids. The V and J ends lost 0 bases and 5 bases respectively, with 11 bases between them. CDR3 bases: TGCGCCAGCAGCTTGGATAGTGTCGGGACTGAAGCTTTCTTT. This encodes CASSLDSVGTEAFF.

This clonotype was seen at least ten times. The V call is TRBV7-6, the J call TRBJ1-6; no reliable D call. The CDR3 contains 15 residues. Germline CDR1 SGHVS, CDR2 FNYEAQ. V shed 0 bases and J shed 9 bases, with 12 bases lying between them. CDR3 sequence reads: CASSLAGGSGSPLHF. For the CDR3, the DNA is TGTGCCAGCAGCTTAGCGGGAGGGTCAGGTTCACCCCTCCACTTT.

This clonotype was counted many times. This chain uses TRBV12-3 or TRBV12-4 with TRBJ2-5; TRBD1 matches at 8 bases. The CDR3 is made up of 15 amino acids. The trim removed 0 bases at V and 4 bases at J, leaving 4 bases unmatched. Here the CDR3 reads CASSLAQGAGETQYF. The CDR3 bases are TGTGCCAGCAGTTTAGCTCAGGGGGCGGGAGAGACCCAGTACTTC.

This chain connects TRBV30 to TRBJ1-1; D perhaps matches TRBD1 (6 bases). V shed 5 bases and J shed 0 bases, with 16 bases lying between them. This CDR3 is 15 amino acids long. Germline V gene data show CDR1 as GTSNPN and CDR2 as SVGIG (reference sequence). The CDR3 reads CAWARTVNLNTEAFF. CDR3 nucleotides: TGTGCCTGGGCAAGGACAGTCAACTTGAACACTGAAGCTTTCTTT.

This clonotype was counted many times. This chain connects TRBV5-1 to TRBJ1-1; D gene ambiguous. The CDR3 is 13 amino acids. Trimming took off 4 bases at V and 4 bases at J, with 11 bases between the two ends. Germline V gives CDR1 SGHRS, CDR2 YFSETQ. The CDR3 spells CASSPRMGTEAFF. CDR3 sequence (DNA): TGCGCCAGCAGCCCCAGGATGGGCACTGAAGCTTTCTTT.

This clonotype was seen repeatedly, ten times or more. The chain carries TRBV28 and TRBJ2-3; 11 nucleotides align to TRBD2. The junction had 8 bases not matched to a gene; V was cut back by 3 bases and J by 0 bases. The CDR3 contains 18 residues. Germline CDR1 and CDR2: MDHEN and SYDVKM. The CDR3 loop reads CASSFLAGGSRSTDTQYF. The DNA of the CDR3 is TGTGCCAGCAGTTTCCTAGCGGGGGGTTCGCGGAGCACAGATACGCAGTATTTT. The full variable domain, rest sourced from reference TRBV28 and TRBJ2-3, is DVKVTQSSRYLVKRTGEKVFLECVQDMDHENMFWYRQDPGLGLRLIYFSYDVKMKEKGDIPEGYSVSREKKERFSLILESASTNQTSMYLCASSFLAGGSRSTDTQYFGPGTRLTVL.

There are many counts of this clonotype. The rearrangement joins TRBV27 to TRBJ1-3, with D possibly matching TRBD1 (6 bases). Per the germline V gene, CDR1 is MNHEY and CDR2 is SMNVEV (reference sequence). V was cut by 8 bases and J by 0 bases, with 14 bases left in between. The CDR3 totals 15 residues. The CDR3 bases are TGTGCCAGCTCCCGAGGGGGTCGCTCTGGAAACACCATATATTTT. Encoded protein: CASSRGGRSGNTIYF.

The table lists this clonotype with many counts. V and J are TRBV4-2 and TRBJ2-1, with 8 positions matching TRBD2. Per the germline V gene, CDR1 is LGHNA and CDR2 is YNFKEQ. This CDR3 is 14 amino acids long. V gave up 4 bases and J gave up 5 bases; unmatched junction bases: 4. The CDR3 loop is CASSRSGVNNEQFF. The CDR3 bases are TGTGCCAGCAGCCGTAGCGGGGTAAACAATGAGCAGTTCTTC.

In its sample, this clonotype was seen many times. This chain links TRBV6-2 or TRBV6-3 with TRBJ1-5; tentatively, D is TRBD1 (6 bases). Germline V lookup: CDR1 MNHEY, CDR2 SVGEGT. The CDR3 has 15 residues. Trimming pared 0 bases from V and 1 base from J, leaving 7 bases between. CDR3 region: CASSYSRGSNQPQHF. The CDR3 DNA reads as TGTGCCAGCAGTTACTCCAGGGGAAGCAATCAGCCCCAGCATTTT.

In the case of this clonotype: A clone one base away is much larger, so this may be a read error. The chain couples TRBV4-1 to TRBJ2-1; TRBD2 agrees at 13 bases. The CDR3 spans 17 residues. J was trimmed by 8 bases and V by 4 bases; bases with no gene match: 11. The germline V gene has CDR1 MGHRA and CDR2 YSYEKL. The CDR3 reads CASSLSSTSGGFDEQFF. The CDR3 DNA is TGCGCCAGCAGCCTTTCCTCGACTAGCGGGGGGTTCGATGAGCAGTTCTTC.

In its sample, this clonotype was seen many times. The chain uses TRBV20-1 and TRBJ2-4; 8 nucleotides match TRBD1. Germline values: CDR1 DFQATT, CDR2 SNEGSKA (reference sequence). With 6 bases clipped from V and 5 bases from J, the junction kept 9 bases outside the gene matches. The CDR3 extends over 14 amino acids. CDR3 loop: CSAEDRVFQNIQYF. The CDR3 region has the DNA TGCAGTGCCGAGGACAGGGTTTTTCAAAACATTCAGTACTTC.

V gene TRBV6-5 combines with J gene TRBJ2-5, with 10 bases matching TRBD2. This CDR3 region has 16 residues. J was trimmed by 4 bases and V by 7 bases; bases with no gene match: 12. From germline, CDR1 is MNHEY and CDR2 SVGAGI. This chain's CDR3 is CASITSLAGVGETQYF. Written as DNA, the CDR3 is TGTGCCAGCATTACTAGTCTAGCGGGGGTGGGAGAGACCCAGTACTTC.

In this sample, this clonotype turned up many times. This rearrangement joins TRBV6-5 to TRBJ2-7; TRBD2 aligns across 7 bases. The CDR3 consists of 14 residues. J gave up 5 bases and V 2 bases, and 6 bases lay outside the gene matches. CDR1 is MNHEY and CDR2 is SVGAGI in the germline V gene. The CDR3 nucleotides read TGTGCCAGCAGTTACACCGTTCGGGGGGACGAGCAGTACTTC. Residues: CASSYTVRGDEQYF.

This clonotype was counted many times. The CDR3 region has the DNA TGTGCCAGCAGTGATGACCTCACAGATACGCAGTATTTT. Protein sequence: CASSDDLTDTQYF. The chain carries TRBV25-1 and TRBJ2-3; D gene ambiguous. This CDR3 contains 13 residues. V lost 3 bases, J lost 2 bases, and 6 bases lay in between. Per germline, CDR1 MGHDK and CDR2 SYGVNS.

The chain combines TRBV12-5 with TRBJ1-1, with 9 bases that match TRBD1. This CDR3 region has 14 residues. V gave up 7 bases and J gave up 11 bases; unmatched junction bases: 14. The germline V gene has CDR1 LGHNT and CDR2 FRNRAP. The CDR3 sequence is CASVWTGASLGAFF. CDR3 nucleotides: TGTGCTAGTGTTTGGACAGGGGCATCCCTCGGGGCTTTCTTT.

This clonotype was detected many times. This chain joins TRBV7-9 and TRBJ2-7; 7 bases agree with TRBD1. The germline CDR1 and CDR2 sequences are SEHNR and FQNEAQ (reference sequence). This CDR3 comprises 15 residues. The trim removed 4 bases at V and 2 bases at J, leaving 8 bases unmatched. The CDR3 sequence: CASSYLQGSPYEQYF. The CDR3 coding sequence is TGTGCCAGCAGCTATCTACAGGGGTCCCCCTACGAGCAGTACTTC.

In its sample, this clonotype was seen many times. This sequence joins TRBV12-3 or TRBV12-4 and TRBJ1-5, with D hard to call. Trimming stripped 5 bases from V and 5 bases from J, with 7 bases between. The CDR3 runs 12 residues. In DNA form, the CDR3 reads TGTGCCAGCAGTCCATATGATCAGCCCCAGCATTTT. Protein sequence: CASSPYDQPQHF.

This clonotype was observed many times. The chain couples TRBV5-1 to TRBJ2-7; D is uncertain. The CDR3 runs 14 residues. Trimming left V 1 base short and J 2 bases short, with 10 bases between. From germline, CDR1 is SGHRS and CDR2 YFSETQ. The CDR3 here is CASSLRVTPYEQYF. The CDR3, as DNA: TGCGCCAGCAGCTTGAGGGTGACCCCCTACGAGCAGTACTTC. The entire variable domain, with the rest obtained from reference TRBV5-1 and TRBJ2-7, is as follows: KAGVTQTPRYLIKTRGQQVTLSCSPISGHRSVSWYQQTPGQGLQFLFEYFSETQRNKGNFPGRFSGRQFSNSRSEMNVSTLELGDSALYLCASSLRVTPYEQYFGPGTRLTVT.

The CDR3 region is CASSLEDGMIGGYTF. The CDR3 DNA sequence: TGTGCCAGCAGCTTAGAGGACGGGATGATCGGGGGCTACACCTTC. The V and J genes are TRBV7-2 and TRBJ1-2, with D unresolved. V gave up 1 base and J gave up 8 bases, with 17 bases separating them. This CDR3 is built from 15 residues. Germline CDR1 is SGHTA and CDR2 is FQGNSA.

This clonotype came up a few times. The chain joins TRBV6-4 to TRBJ2-2, with TRBD1 as a possible D gene (6 bases). Trimming pared 4 bases from V and 2 bases from J, leaving 11 bases between. Germline-derived CDR1 and CDR2 are MRHNA and SNTAGT. CDR3 length: 15 amino acids. The CDR3 loop reads CASSVRTDNTGELFF. Here the CDR3 DNA reads TGTGCCAGCAGTGTCCGGACAGATAACACCGGGGAGCTGTTTTTT.

In this sample, this clonotype turned up many times. CDR3 bases: TGTGCCAGCAATACCGGGACAGGCTCCTACGAGCAGTACTTC. Its protein product is CASNTGTGSYEQYF. V usage is TRBV12-3 or TRBV12-4 and J usage is TRBJ2-7; 8 bases fit TRBD1. The CDR3 has 14 amino acids. V lost 7 bases to trimming and J lost 0 bases; unmatched junction nucleotides: 5.

This clonotype was observed many times. This chain connects TRBV3-1 to TRBJ2-3, with unresolved D. This CDR3 region has 13 residues. Germline V lookup: CDR1 LGHDT, CDR2 YNNKEL (reference sequence). Between the trimmed V and J ends, which lost 7 bases and 4 bases, there was a span of 12 bases. CDR3 in DNA: TGTGCCAGCACAGCCCCCTTCTCAGATACGCAGTATTTT. It specifies CASTAPFSDTQYF.

This clonotype was counted a few times. The chain recombines TRBV30 with TRBJ1-1, with a tentative D call TRBD1 (5 bases). Trimming shortened V by 3 bases and J by 5 bases, and 25 bases separated the two germline ends. The CDR3 totals 17 residues. Germline CDR1 is GTSNPN and CDR2 is SVGIG (reference sequence). DNA for the CDR3: TGTGCCTGGAGCGTTCCTTGGAATAAGGCGGGGGGTACTGAAGCTTTCTTT. This codes for CAWSVPWNKAGGTEAFF.